These 18 T cell receptor beta chains were sequenced from one sample in a study of control samples from healthy donors and cancer patients. The repertoire was sequenced with immunoSEQ multiplex PCR; TCRdb's copy has only in-frame clones and lacks some. The data show more than 100,000 clones, 91% seen once. The sample consisted of blood. The receptors here all came from a woman under 30 in good health.

The chain combines TRBV7-2 with TRBJ2-7; TRBD2 matches at 8 bases. The CDR3 length is 14 residues. Germline V CDR1 and CDR2: SGHTA, FQGNSA. Trimming removed 6 bases from V and 0 bases from J; junction bases left unmatched: 4. This CDR3 reads CASRSSGSSYEQYF. CDR3 DNA sequence: TGTGCCAGCAGATCAAGCGGGAGCTCCTACGAGCAGTACTTC.

This chain connects TRBV27 to TRBJ1-1, with D maybe TRBD1 (6 bases). The germline V gene encodes CDR1 MNHEY and CDR2 SMNVEV (reference sequence). Deletions cut 6 bases from V and 0 bases from J, with 20 bases between. The length of the CDR3 is 17 residues. The CDR3 nucleotides read TGTGCCAGCAGGCCGTATGGCAACAGGGACCTGAACACTGAAGCTTTCTTT. Its protein is CASRPYGNRDLNTEAFF.

The chain employs TRBV7-9 and TRBJ1-5; D not certain. CDR3 size: 15 residues. Trimming removed 5 bases from V and 4 bases from J, with 15 bases in between. The V gene's germline CDR1 is SEHNR and CDR2 FQNEAQ (reference sequence). CDR3 protein: CASSEGIVPNQPQHF. The CDR3 DNA sequence: TGTGCCAGCAGCGAAGGCATAGTACCGAATCAGCCCCAGCATTTT.

The chain combines TRBV29-1 with TRBJ2-3, with 8 bases fitting TRBD1. CDR1 and CDR2 from the germline V gene are SQVTM and ANQGSEA. This CDR3 has 18 residues. V lost 6 bases and J lost 2; bases outside the gene matches: 19. The CDR3 DNA reads as TGCAGCGTCCGTGGCCGGGACAGGAACATCTCCCCCACAGATACGCAGTATTTT. As protein: CSVRGRDRNISPTDTQYF.

This chain links TRBV19 with TRBJ2-3; no reliable D call. The CDR3 has 13 residues. Trimming cost V 1 base and J 6 bases, with 8 bases left between them. The germline V gene encodes CDR1 LNHDA and CDR2 SQIVND (reference sequence). CDR3 in DNA: TGTGCCAGTAGTATAGGAGAGTGGGATACGCAGTATTTT. Its protein product is CASSIGEWDTQYF. The whole variable domain, filled in from reference TRBV19 and TRBJ2-3, reads DGGITQSPKYLFRKEGQNVTLSCEQNLNHDAMYWYRQDPGQGLRLIYYSQIVNDFQKGDIAEGYSVSREKKESFPLTVTSAQKNPTAFYLCASSIGEWDTQYFGPGTRLTVL.

The V call is TRBV2, the J call TRBJ1-1; a possible D gene is TRBD1 (6 bases). This CDR3 is 14 amino acids long. Per the germline V gene, CDR1 is SNHLY and CDR2 is FYNNEI. Trimming took off 7 bases at V and 1 base at J, with 13 bases between the two ends. CDR3 residues: CASTTSDRNTEAFF. DNA of the CDR3: TGTGCCAGCACCACCTCGGACAGGAACACTGAAGCTTTCTTT. The whole variable domain, filled in from reference TRBV2 and TRBJ1-1, reads EPEVTQTPSHQVTQMGQEVILRCVPISNHLYFYWYRQILGQKVEFLVSFYNNEISEKSEIFDDQFSVERPDGSNFTLKIRSTKLEDSAMYFCASTTSDRNTEAFFGQGTRLTVV.

The rearrangement uses TRBV4-3 and TRBJ2-7; TRBD2 aligns across 10 bases. The CDR3 runs to 18 residues. The V segment lost 2 bases and the J segment 5 bases; nucleotides outside the gene matches: 15. The germline gives CDR1 LGHNA, CDR2 YSLEER. CDR3 sequence reads: CASSQRGNLAGVYDEQYF. The DNA of the CDR3 is TGCGCCAGCAGCCAAAGAGGGAACCTAGCGGGAGTGTATGACGAGCAGTACTTC.

The gene calls are TRBV6-2 or TRBV6-3 and TRBJ1-2, with a possible D match to TRBD1 (6 bases). The CDR3 extends over 13 amino acids. CDR1 is MNHEY, CDR2 SVGEGT, per germline. V lost 5 bases, J lost 4 bases, and 11 bases lay in between. The DNA for the CDR3 is TGTGCCAGCAGTCCAGGGGAAAGCTATGGCTACACCTTC. It translates to CASSPGESYGYTF.

The chain employs TRBV7-8 and TRBJ2-5, with D hard to call. The ends were cut back, 2 bases at V and 3 bases at J, with 13 bases in the middle. CDR1 is SGHVS, CDR2 FQNEAQ, per germline. The CDR3 spans 15 residues. The CDR3 bases are TGTGCCAGCAGCTTAAGGTCCAGTCACGAAGAGACCCAGTACTTC. Amino acids: CASSLRSSHEETQYF. Variable domain in full (rest from reference TRBV7-8 and TRBJ2-5): GAGVSQSPRYKVAKRGQDVALRCDPISGHVSLFWYQQALGQGPEFLTYFQNEAQLDKSGLPSDRFFAERPEGSVSTLKIQRTQQEDSAVYLCASSLRSSHEETQYFGPGTRLLVL.

V is TRBV29-1 and J is TRBJ1-1; no clear D gene. Trimming removed 4 bases at V and 11 bases at J, with 11 bases between. Germline V gene sequence: CDR1 SQVTM, CDR2 ANQGSEA. This CDR3 is 10 amino acids long. The CDR3 DNA follows: TGCAGCGTTGGTGCGGGTTCGGCTTTCTTT. Its translation: CSVGAGSAFF.

This chain links TRBV3-1 (or the pseudogene TRBV3-2) with TRBJ1-1; the D gene is possibly TRBD1 (5 bases). CDR3 size: 17 residues. The germline gives CDR1 LGHDT, CDR2 YNNKEL (reference sequence). V dropped 1 base and J dropped 0 bases, with 15 bases sitting between them. The CDR3 loop is CASSQGGGGRLNTEAFF. DNA for the CDR3: TGTGCCAGCAGCCAAGGGGGGGGAGGGAGATTGAACACTGAAGCTTTCTTT.

The chain carries TRBV19 and TRBJ2-2; D is possibly TRBD1 (6 bases). The CDR3 is 14 residues long. Between the trimmed V and J ends, which lost 6 bases and 6 bases, there was a span of 14 bases. Germline V lookup: CDR1 LNHDA, CDR2 SQIVND (reference sequence). The CDR3 is CASSIRGTPGELFF. For the CDR3, the DNA is TGTGCCAGTAGCATAAGGGGGACCCCCGGGGAGCTGTTTTTT.

The chain combines TRBV19 with TRBJ2-3; 7 bases are shared with TRBD2. The CDR3 loop spans 14 amino acids. V trimming: 7 bases; J trimming: 2 bases; junction bases outside the gene matches: 6. Germline V gives CDR1 LNHDA, CDR2 SQIVND (reference sequence). CDR3 DNA sequence: TGTGCCAGTAACCGCGGGGGTTACACAGATACGCAGTATTTT. Amino acid sequence: CASNRGGYTDTQYF.

The chain recombines TRBV14 with TRBJ2-3; no clear D. The germline CDR1 and CDR2 sequences are SGHDN and FVKESK. Between the trimmed V and J ends, which lost 1 base and 2 bases, there was a span of 4 bases. CDR3 size: 13 residues. The CDR3 spells CASSQVTTDTQYF. CDR3 nucleotide sequence: TGTGCCAGCAGCCAAGTAACCACAGATACGCAGTATTTT.

The genes are TRBV28 and TRBJ2-5, with D hard to call. This CDR3 comprises 14 residues. Looked up from germline, CDR1 is MDHEN and CDR2 is SYDVKM. V was trimmed by 10 bases and J by 9 bases, leaving 24 bases between them. The CDR3 DNA is TGTGCCACCTACTTCTCCTCCGGTTCTATGGCCCAGTACTTC. Amino acids: CATYFSSGSMAQYF.

Worth noting for this clone: The junction shows a germline mismatch at one end, possibly a read error. The chain carries TRBV7-8 and TRBJ2-7, with D tentatively TRBD1 (6 bases). This CDR3 has 12 residues. Germline CDR1 is SGHVS and CDR2 is FQNEAQ. CDR3 DNA sequence: TGTGCCAGCAGCTTCAACAGGGAAAAGGCGCACTTC. It encodes CASSFNREKAHF.

The V and J genes are TRBV5-1 and TRBJ1-1; D is ambiguous. The V gene's germline CDR1 is SGHRS and CDR2 YFSETQ. V lost 0 bases, J lost 3 bases, and 12 bases lay in between. This CDR3 has 15 amino acids. CDR3 coding DNA: TGCGCCAGCAGCTTGGTAGGAGGGTTGGACACTGAAGCTTTCTTT. Amino acids: CASSLVGGLDTEAFF.

The chain employs TRBV28 and TRBJ1-1; D call uncertain. The germline CDR1 and CDR2 sequences are MDHEN and SYDVKM. The V and J ends lost 8 bases and 4 bases respectively, with 14 bases between them. The CDR3 consists of 13 residues. This CDR3 reads CASGLTEATEAFF. As DNA, the CDR3 is TGTGCCAGCGGCTTAACAGAGGCCACTGAAGCTTTCTTT.